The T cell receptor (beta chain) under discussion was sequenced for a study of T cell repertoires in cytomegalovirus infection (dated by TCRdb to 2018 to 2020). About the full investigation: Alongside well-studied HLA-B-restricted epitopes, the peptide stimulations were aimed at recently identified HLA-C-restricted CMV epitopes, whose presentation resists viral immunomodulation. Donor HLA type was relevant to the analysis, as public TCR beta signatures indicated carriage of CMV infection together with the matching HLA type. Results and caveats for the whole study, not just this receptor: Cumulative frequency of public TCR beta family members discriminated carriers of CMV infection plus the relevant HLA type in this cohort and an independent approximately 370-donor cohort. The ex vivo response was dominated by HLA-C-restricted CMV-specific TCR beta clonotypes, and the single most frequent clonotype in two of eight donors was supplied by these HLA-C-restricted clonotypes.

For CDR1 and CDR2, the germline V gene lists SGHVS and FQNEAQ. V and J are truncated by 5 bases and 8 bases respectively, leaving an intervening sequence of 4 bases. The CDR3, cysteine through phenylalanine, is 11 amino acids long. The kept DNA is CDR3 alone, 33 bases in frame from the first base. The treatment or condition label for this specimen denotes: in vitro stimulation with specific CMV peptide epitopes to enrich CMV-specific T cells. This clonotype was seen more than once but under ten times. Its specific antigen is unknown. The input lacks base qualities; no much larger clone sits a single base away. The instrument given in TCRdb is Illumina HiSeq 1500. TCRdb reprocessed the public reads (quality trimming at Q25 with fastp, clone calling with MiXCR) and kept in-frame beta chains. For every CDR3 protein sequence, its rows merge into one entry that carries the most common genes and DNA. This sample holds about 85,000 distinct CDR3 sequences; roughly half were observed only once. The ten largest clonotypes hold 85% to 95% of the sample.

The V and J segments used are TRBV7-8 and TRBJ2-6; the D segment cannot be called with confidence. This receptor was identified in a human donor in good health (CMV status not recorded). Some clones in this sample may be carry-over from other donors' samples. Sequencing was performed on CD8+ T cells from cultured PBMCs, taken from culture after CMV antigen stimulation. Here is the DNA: TGTGCCAGCAGCCCGACCAACGTCCTGACTTTC. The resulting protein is CASSPTNVLTF.